This T cell receptor (beta chain) stems from a study of identical twins. This clonotype was counted a few times. The antigen is not known. Points from the study as a whole: For zero-insertion analyses, partial confounding could come from invariant MAIT and iNKT cells.

Germline loops: CDR1 SNHLY, CDR2 FYNNEI. The CDR3 totals 13 residues. The junction had 7 bases not matched to a gene; V was cut back by 5 bases and J by 7 bases. Healthy Caucasians made up all donors. TCRdb itself ran the 5' RACE reads through MiXCR, one entry per CDR3 protein. The data contain some 630,000 distinct CDR3 sequences, about 7% of them seen just once; the ten biggest clones take up about 1.6%. In addition, the sample was reused for a study of yellow fever vaccine responses in identical twins.

The genes are TRBV2 and TRBJ2-5; 7 bases fit TRBD1. Sequencing input: PBMCs. This TCR was recovered from a woman aged 18-30 years in good health. The CDR3 nucleotides are TGTGCCAGCAGTAGAGGGGGCGCGGGGACCCAGTACTTC. Protein sequence: CASSRGGAGTQYF.